This TCR beta chain was identified during a study of beta chain features in type 1 diabetes. Regarding the study as a whole: Within each of all four CD4+ subsets, Type 1 diabetes patients had TCRB CDR3s that were moderately but significantly shorter. Type 1 diabetes patients showed fewer insertions and more deletions at VDJ junctions.

CDR1 is SGHRS, CDR2 YFSETQ, per germline. With V trimmed by 4 bases and J by 1 base, 5 bases remained unmatched. The CDR3 runs to 15 residues. This clone was counted a few times. Its antigen is undetermined. The study reverse transcribed the entire isolated RNA, so it sequenced expressed TCRB transcripts. Sequencing was performed with immunoSEQ multiplex PCR; in TCRdb, only in-frame clones are kept and a portion is missing. Of approximately 140,000 clones in the sample, 6.9% were seen once. The sample taken for sequencing was central memory CD4+ T cells from blood. This chain connects TRBV5-1 to TRBJ2-5; 9 nucleotides line up with TRBD1. The TCR sequence derives from a woman younger than 45 in good health. The CDR3 coding sequence is TGCGCCAGCAGCCGGGGACAGGGCATCCAAGAGACCCAGTACTTC. Translated: CASSRGQGIQETQYF.